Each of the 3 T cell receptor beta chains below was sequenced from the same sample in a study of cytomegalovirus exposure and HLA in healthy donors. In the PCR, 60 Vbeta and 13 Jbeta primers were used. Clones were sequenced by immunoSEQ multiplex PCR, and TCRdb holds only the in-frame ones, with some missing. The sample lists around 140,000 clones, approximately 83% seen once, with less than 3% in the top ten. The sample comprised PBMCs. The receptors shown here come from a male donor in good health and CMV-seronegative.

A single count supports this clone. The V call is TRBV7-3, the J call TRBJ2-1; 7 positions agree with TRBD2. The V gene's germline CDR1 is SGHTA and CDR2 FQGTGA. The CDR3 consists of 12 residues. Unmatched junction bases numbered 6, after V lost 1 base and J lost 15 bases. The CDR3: CASSLSGSGLFF. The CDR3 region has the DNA TGTGCCAGCAGCTTAAGCGGGAGCGGTTTGTTCTTC.

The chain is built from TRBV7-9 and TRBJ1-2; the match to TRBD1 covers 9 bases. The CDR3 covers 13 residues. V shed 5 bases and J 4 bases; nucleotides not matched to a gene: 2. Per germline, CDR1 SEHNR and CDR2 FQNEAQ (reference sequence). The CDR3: CASSPQGAYGYTF. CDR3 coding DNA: TGTGCCAGCAGCCCACAGGGGGCCTATGGCTACACCTTC. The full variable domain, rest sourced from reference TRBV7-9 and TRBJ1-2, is DTGVSQNPRHKITKRGQNVTFRCDPISEHNRLYWYRQTLGQGPEFLTYFQNEAQLEKSRLLSDRFSAERPKGSFSTLEIQRTEQGDSAMYLCASSPQGAYGYTFGSGTRLTVV.

CDR3 loop: CASSPRQGVREPQHF. CDR3 nucleotides: TGTGCCAGCAGCCCTAGACAGGGCGTCCGGGAGCCCCAGCATTTT. The chain links TRBV7-6 to TRBJ1-5; 7 bases align to TRBD1. There are 15 residues in the CDR3. J gave up 8 bases and V 5 bases, and 12 bases lay outside the gene matches. Germline values: CDR1 SGHVS, CDR2 FNYEAQ.